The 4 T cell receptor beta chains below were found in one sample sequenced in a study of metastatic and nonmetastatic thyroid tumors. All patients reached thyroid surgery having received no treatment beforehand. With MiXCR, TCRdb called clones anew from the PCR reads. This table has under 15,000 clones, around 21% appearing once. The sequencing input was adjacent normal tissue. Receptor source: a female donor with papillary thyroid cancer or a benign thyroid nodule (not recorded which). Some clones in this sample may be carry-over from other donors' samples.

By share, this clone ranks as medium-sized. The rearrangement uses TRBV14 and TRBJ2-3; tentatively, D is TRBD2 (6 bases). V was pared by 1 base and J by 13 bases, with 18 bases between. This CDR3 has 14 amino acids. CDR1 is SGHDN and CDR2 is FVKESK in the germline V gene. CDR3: CASSQGLGGVIEYF. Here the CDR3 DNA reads TGTGCCAGCAGCCAAGGGCTTGGAGGGGTAATTGAGTATTTT.

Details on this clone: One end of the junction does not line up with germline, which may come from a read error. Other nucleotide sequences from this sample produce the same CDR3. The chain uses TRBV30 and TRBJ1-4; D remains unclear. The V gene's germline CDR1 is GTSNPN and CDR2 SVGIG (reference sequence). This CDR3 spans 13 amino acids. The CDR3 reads CAWWALPNEKLFF. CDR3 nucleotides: TGCGCCTGGTGGGCATTACCTAATGAAAAACTGTTTTTT.

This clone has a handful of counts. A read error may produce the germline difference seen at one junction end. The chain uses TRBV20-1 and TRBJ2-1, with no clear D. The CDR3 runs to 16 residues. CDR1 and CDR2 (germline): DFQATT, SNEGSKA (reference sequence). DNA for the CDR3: TGCAGTGCTAGAGATACCGTCCCGCAAATGTACAATGAGCAGTCCTTT. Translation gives CSARDTVPQMYNEQSF.

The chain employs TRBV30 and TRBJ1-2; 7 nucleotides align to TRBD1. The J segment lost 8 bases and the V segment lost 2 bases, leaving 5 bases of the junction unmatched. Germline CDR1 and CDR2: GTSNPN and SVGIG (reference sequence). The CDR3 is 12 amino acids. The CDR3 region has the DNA TGTGCCTGGAGTCAAGACAGGGTCGGCTACACCTTC. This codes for CAWSQDRVGYTF.